This T cell receptor (beta chain) was sequenced in a study of T cell changes during pregnancy in multiple sclerosis. Measured with immunoSEQ multiplex PCR; TCRdb has only the in-frame clones, and not every one. The repertoire has about 70,000 clones, over 80% of them found once; the top ten carry less than 2.5%. This clone was counted once. The ends were cut back, 4 bases at V and 8 bases at J, with 26 bases in the middle. Per germline, CDR1 SGHNT and CDR2 YENEEA. The CDR3 runs 17 residues. This receptor was obtained from a female donor with multiple sclerosis, enrolled in a pregnancy study. The V gene is TRBV11-3, the J gene TRBJ1-2, with D possibly TRBD1 on 6 matching bases. This specimen consisted of peripheral blood, obtained before pregnancy. CDR3 in amino acids: CASSSILVGGGVVGYTF. CDR3 nucleotides: TGTGCCAGCAGCTCCATCCTCGTGGGAGGGGGAGTAGTCGGCTACACCTTC.